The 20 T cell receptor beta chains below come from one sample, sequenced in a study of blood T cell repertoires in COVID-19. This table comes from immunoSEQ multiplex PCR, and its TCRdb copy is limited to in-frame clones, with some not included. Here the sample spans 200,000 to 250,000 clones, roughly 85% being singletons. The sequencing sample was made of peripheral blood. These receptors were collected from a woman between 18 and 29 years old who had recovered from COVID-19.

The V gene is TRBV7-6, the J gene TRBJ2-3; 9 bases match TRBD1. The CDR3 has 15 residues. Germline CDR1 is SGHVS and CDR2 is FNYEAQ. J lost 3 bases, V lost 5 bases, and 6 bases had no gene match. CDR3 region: CASSPRTGETDTQYF. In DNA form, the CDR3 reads TGTGCCAGCAGCCCGCGGACAGGGGAAACAGATACGCAGTATTTT.

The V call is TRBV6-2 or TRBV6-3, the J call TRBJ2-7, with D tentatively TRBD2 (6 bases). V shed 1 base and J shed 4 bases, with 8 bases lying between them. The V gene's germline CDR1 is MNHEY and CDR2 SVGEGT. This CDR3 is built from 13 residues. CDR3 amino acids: CASSYLDYYEQYF. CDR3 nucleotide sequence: TGTGCCAGCAGTTACTTGGACTATTACGAGCAGTACTTC.

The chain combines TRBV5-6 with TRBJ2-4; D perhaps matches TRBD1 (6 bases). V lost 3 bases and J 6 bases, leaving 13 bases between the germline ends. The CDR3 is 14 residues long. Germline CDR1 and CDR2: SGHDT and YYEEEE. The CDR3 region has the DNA TGTGCCAGCAGCTCTACCCGGACAGCAAACATTCAGTACTTC. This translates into CASSSTRTANIQYF. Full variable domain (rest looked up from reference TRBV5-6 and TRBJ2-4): DAGVTQSPTHLIKTRGQQVTLRCSPKSGHDTVSWYQQALGQGPQFIFQYYEEEERQRGNFPDRFSGHQFPNYSSELNVNALLLGDSALYLCASSSTRTANIQYFGAGTRLSVL.

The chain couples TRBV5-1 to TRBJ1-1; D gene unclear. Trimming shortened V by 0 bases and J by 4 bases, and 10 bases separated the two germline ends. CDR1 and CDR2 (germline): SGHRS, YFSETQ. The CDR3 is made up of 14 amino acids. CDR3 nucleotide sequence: TGCGCCAGCAGCTTGGGCTCGGGGAGCACTGAAGCTTTCTTT. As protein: CASSLGSGSTEAFF. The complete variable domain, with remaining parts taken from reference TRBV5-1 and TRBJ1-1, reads KAGVTQTPRYLIKTRGQQVTLSCSPISGHRSVSWYQQTPGQGLQFLFEYFSETQRNKGNFPGRFSGRQFSNSRSEMNVSTLELGDSALYLCASSLGSGSTEAFFGQGTRLTVV.

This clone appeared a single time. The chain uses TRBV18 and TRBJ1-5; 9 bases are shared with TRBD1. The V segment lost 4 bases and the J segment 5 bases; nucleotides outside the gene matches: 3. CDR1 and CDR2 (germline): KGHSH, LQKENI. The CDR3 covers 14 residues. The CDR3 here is CASSRTGDHQPQHF. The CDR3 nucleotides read TGTGCCAGCTCACGGACAGGGGACCATCAGCCCCAGCATTTT.

Written as DNA, the CDR3 is TGTGCCAGCAGCAAGACAGGGAACACTGAAGCTTTCTTT. It codes for CASSKTGNTEAFF. This sequence joins TRBV7-9 and TRBJ1-1, with a weak D call TRBD1 (6 bases). Germline CDR1 and CDR2: SEHNR and FQNEAQ (reference sequence). V lost 5 bases and J lost 1, with 8 bases in between. The CDR3 has 13 residues.

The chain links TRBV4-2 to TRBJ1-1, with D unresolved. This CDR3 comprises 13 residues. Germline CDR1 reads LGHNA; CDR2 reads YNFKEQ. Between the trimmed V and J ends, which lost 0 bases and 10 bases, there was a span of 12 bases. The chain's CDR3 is CASSQDRPSRAFF. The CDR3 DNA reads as TGTGCCAGCAGCCAAGACAGGCCCTCCAGAGCTTTCTTT.

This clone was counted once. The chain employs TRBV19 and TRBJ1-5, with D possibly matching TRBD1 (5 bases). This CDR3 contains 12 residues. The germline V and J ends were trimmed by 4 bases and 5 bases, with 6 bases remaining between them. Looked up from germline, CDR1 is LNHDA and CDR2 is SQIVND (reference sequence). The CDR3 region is CASSTGDQPQHF. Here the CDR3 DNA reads TGTGCCAGTAGTACGGGGGATCAGCCCCAGCATTTT.

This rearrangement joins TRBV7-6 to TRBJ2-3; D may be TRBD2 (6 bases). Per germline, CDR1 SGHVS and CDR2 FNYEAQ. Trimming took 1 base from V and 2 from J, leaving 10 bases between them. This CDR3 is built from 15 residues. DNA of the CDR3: TGTGCCAGCAGCTTAGGCGGGGCCCTCACAGATACGCAGTATTTT. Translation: CASSLGGALTDTQYF.

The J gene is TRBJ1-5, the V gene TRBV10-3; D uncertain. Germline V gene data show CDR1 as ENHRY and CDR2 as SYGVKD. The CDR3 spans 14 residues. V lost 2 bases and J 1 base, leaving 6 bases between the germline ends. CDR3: CAISEGGSNQPQHF. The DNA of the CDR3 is TGTGCCATCAGTGAGGGAGGGAGCAATCAGCCCCAGCATTTT.

CDR3 loop: CASRGAVYNEQFF. The CDR3 region has the DNA TGTGCCAGCAGAGGCGCGGTCTACAATGAGCAGTTCTTC. The chain combines TRBV25-1 with TRBJ2-1; no clear D gene. Germline CDR1 is MGHDK and CDR2 is SYGVNS. V was pared by 6 bases and J by 3 bases, with 9 bases between. This CDR3 contains 13 residues.

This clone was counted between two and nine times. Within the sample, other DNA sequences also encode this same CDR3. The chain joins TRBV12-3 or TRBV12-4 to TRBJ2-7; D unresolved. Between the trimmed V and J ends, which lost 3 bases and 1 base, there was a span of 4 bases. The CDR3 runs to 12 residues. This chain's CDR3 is CASSFRSYEQYF. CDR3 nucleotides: TGTGCCAGCAGTTTCAGGTCCTACGAGCAGTACTTC.

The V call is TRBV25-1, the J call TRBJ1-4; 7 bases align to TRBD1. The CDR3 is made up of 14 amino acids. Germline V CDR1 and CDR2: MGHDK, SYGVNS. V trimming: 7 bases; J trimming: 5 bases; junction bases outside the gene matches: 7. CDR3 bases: TGTGCCAGCAATGCTGACAGGGACAATGAAAAACTGTTTTTT. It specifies CASNADRDNEKLFF. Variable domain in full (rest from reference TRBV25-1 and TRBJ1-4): EADIYQTPRYLVIGTGKKITLECSQTMGHDKMYWYQQDPGMELHLIHYSYGVNSTEKGDLSSESTVSRIRTEHFPLTLESARPSHTSQYLCASNADRDNEKLFFGSGTQLSVL.

The CDR3 bases are TGCGCCAGCAGCTTGGATGCAGTCATGAACACTGAAGCTTTCTTT. This translates into CASSLDAVMNTEAFF. The chain links TRBV5-1 to TRBJ1-1; D uncertain. CDR3 length: 15 residues. The ends were cut back, 0 bases at V and 0 bases at J, with 9 bases in the middle. The germline CDR1 and CDR2 sequences are SGHRS and YFSETQ.

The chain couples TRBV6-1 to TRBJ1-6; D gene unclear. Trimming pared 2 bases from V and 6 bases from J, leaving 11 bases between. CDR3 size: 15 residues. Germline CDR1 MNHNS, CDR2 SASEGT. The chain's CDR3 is CASSEPAGGNSPLHF. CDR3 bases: TGTGCCAGCAGTGAACCCGCTGGAGGTAATTCACCCCTCCACTTT.

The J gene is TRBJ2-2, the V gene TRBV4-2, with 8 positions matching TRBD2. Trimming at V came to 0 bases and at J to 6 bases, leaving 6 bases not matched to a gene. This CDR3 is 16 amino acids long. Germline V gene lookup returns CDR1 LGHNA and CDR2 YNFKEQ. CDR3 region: CASSQEGREASGELFF. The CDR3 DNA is TGTGCCAGCAGCCAAGAGGGGCGGGAGGCCTCCGGGGAGCTGTTTTTT.

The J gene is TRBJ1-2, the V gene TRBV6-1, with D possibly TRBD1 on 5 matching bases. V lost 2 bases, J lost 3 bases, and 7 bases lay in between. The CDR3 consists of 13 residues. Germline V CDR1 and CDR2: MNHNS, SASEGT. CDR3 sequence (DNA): TGTGCCAGCAGTGAAAGGGGTGACTATGGCTACACCTTC. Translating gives CASSERGDYGYTF.

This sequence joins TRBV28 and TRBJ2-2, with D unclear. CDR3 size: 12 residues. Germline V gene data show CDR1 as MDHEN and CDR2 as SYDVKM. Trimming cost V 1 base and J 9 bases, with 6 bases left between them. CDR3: CASSLLARELFF. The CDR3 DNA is TGTGCCAGCAGTTTATTGGCAAGGGAGCTGTTTTTT.

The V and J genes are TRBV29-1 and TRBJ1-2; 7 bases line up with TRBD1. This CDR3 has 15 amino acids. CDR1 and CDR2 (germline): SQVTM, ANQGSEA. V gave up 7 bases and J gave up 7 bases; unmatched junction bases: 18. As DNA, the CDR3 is TGCAGCGCTACACCCCAGGGCGACAGGGTCATTGGCTACACCTTC. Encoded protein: CSATPQGDRVIGYTF.

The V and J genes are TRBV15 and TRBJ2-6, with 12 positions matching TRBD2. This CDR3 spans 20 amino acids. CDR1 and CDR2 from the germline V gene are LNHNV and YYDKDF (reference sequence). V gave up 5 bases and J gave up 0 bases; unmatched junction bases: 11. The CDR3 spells CATSGQAGLAGNSGANVLTF. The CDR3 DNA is TGTGCCACCAGCGGACAAGCCGGACTAGCGGGGAACTCTGGGGCCAACGTCCTGACTTTC.